This T cell receptor (beta chain) was found in a study of T cell responses to AZD1222 COVID-19 vaccine (dated by TCRdb to 2020 to 2023). Turning to the overall study: Because spike-specific TCR depth and breadth did not differ between the two schedules, AZD1222 recipients who got a second dose at roughly 4 weeks were pooled with those who got a second dose at roughly 12 weeks. TCR sequencing covered fewer than 250 trial participants: 200 to 220 given two doses of AZD1222 and 26 given two doses of MenACWY control vaccine. Trial participants were enrolled by age into subgroups of 18-55, 56-69 and 70-plus years, and around 150, 28 and 57 TCR-sequenced participants, respectively, were included in these subgroups. The paper's findings and limits, for the study overall: In the small 56-69-year group, the increase in depth fell short of significance, most likely because of low power. Conclusions about previously exposed vaccinees were limited because only a handful of AZD1222 recipients were SARS-CoV-2 seropositive at baseline. Nearly half of unique spike-specific TCRs reportedly recognized epitopes outside regions mutated in the B.1.351 and B.1.1.7 variants. The whole spike protein was spanned by vaccine-associated CD4 TCRs, and dominant responses were seen in regions 160-218 and 743-854. Spike-specific TCR breadth and depth rose significantly after two AZD1222 doses compared with day 0 and with MenACWY recipients. Because no day 14 peak-response samples were available, repertoires were characterized only after the peak T cell response. Participants were mostly white British, with more females than males. The authors suggested clonal diversity may have been underestimated.

Taken with the paper, the label for time point translates to: baseline before first vaccination. Samples from vaccinated people were obtained from the UK trials COV001 and COV002, which included a single-blind randomized controlled phase 2/3 trial of AZD1222 (ChAdOx1 nCoV-19) in healthy adults. For TCRbeta chain sequencing, PBMC samples from trial participants were taken at day 0 and at day 28 after the second dose. Notes on this clone: This receptor's antigen is unknown. No per-base quality is available; no much larger clone lies one base away.

The CDR3 regions of human TCRbeta chains were analyzed by immunosequencing. The study's processing was this. TCRs in the repertoires were matched against a reference library of SARS-CoV-2-specific TCRs that had been generated with the MIRA antigen-specificity platform. Breadth was defined as the fraction of unique TCRs that were SARS-CoV-2-associated. Depth was defined as the fraction of total T cells that were SARS-CoV-2-associated. Using the MIRA data, each spike-specific TCR was mapped to the spike region that the TCR reacts to and placed in a CD4 or CD8 class. Log10-transformed breadth and depth values were compared by one-way ANOVA with Sidak's multiple comparisons tests. TCRdb stores this immuneACCESS table with in-frame sequences only. Part of the clones is absent; in the studies checked, under half of the shortfall reflects unresolved V genes, and no reason is known for the rest. The V and J calls and clone size are taken from that table; D and trimming were inferred from the DNA. The table for this sample lists 90,000 to 110,000 clones; roughly 88% of them were counted only once. The ten biggest clones cover roughly 18% of the sample.

Here the sequenced sample was peripheral blood, taken on day 0 of AZD1222 vaccination. The source is an adult in good health.

DNA sequence: TGTGCCAGCAGTGAATTGGACGTGCAATCACCCCTCCACTTT. The resulting protein is CASSELDVQSPLHF. The V and J genes are TRBV2 and TRBJ1-6; no D segment can be confidently identified. The germline V gene gives CDR1 as SNHLY and CDR2 as FYNNEI. The CDR3 contains 14 residues, cysteine and phenylalanine counted. Just the 42-base CDR3 DNA is kept, in frame starting at base 1. V and J lose 2 bases and 10 bases, and a span of 12 bases separates them. The CDR3 plus the reference TRBV2 and TRBJ1-6 genes for the other parts give the full variable domain: EPEVTQTPSHQVTQMGQEVILRCVPISNHLYFYWYRQILGQKVEFLVSFYNNEISEKSEIFDDQFSVERPDGSNFTLKIRSTKLEDSAMYFCASSELDVQSPLHFGNGTRLTVT.